These 21 T cell receptor beta chains share one sample of origin, sequenced in a study of OX40 agonist ivuxolimab in advanced cancers. Assay used: immunoSEQ multiplex PCR; TCRdb lists only in-frame clones, some missing. The table records more than 50,000 clones, 85% of them present only once. This material consisted of CD4+ or CD8+ T cells sorted from blood, taken in a trial of the OX40 agonist ivuxolimab. These receptors were collected from an adult with an advanced solid tumor such as melanoma, head and neck, liver or kidney cancer.

V is TRBV7-9 and J is TRBJ2-7; 10 positions match TRBD1. V lost 5 bases, J lost 7 bases, and 11 bases stayed unmatched. Germline V gives CDR1 SEHNR, CDR2 FQNEAQ (reference sequence). This CDR3 has 15 residues. The CDR3 DNA follows: TGTGCCAGCAGCCGCCTGGGGGACAGGGGCATAGAGCAGTACTTC. Translating gives CASSRLGDRGIEQYF.

This clone occurred once. V is TRBV2 and J is TRBJ2-7; TRBD1 agrees at 10 bases. V shed 8 bases and J 4 bases; nucleotides not matched to a gene: 17. Germline assignment: CDR1 SNHLY and CDR2 FYNNEI. The CDR3 totals 17 residues. CDR3 sequence (DNA): TGTGCCAGCCGATCCGCCGGGGCGGGACAGGGGTTTTACGAGCAGTACTTC. It is translated as CASRSAGAGQGFYEQYF.

The chain recombines TRBV10-1 with TRBJ2-1, with 13 bases that match TRBD2. The CDR3 is 15 residues long. V shed 5 bases and J 5 bases; nucleotides not matched to a gene: 3. In germline, CDR1 is WNHNN, CDR2 SYGVQD (reference sequence). Written as DNA, the CDR3 is TGCGCCAGCAGTAAGGGACTAGCGGGGAACAATGAGCAGTTCTTC. Encoded protein: CASSKGLAGNNEQFF.

The V and J genes are TRBV7-6 and TRBJ2-7; 7 nucleotides match TRBD1. V was clipped by 3 bases and J by 6 bases; unmatched bases: 14. The CDR3 loop spans 16 amino acids. CDR1 and CDR2 from the germline V gene are SGHVS and FNYEAQ. The CDR3 region is CASSFWDSALQGEQYF. The DNA for the CDR3 is TGTGCCAGCAGCTTTTGGGACAGTGCCCTTCAGGGCGAGCAGTACTTC.

The V call is TRBV30, the J call TRBJ1-4; 7 nucleotides align to TRBD1. This CDR3 is built from 13 residues. V was pared by 2 bases and J by 6 bases, with 3 bases of the junction left unmatched. Germline assignment: CDR1 GTSNPN and CDR2 SVGIG (reference sequence). CDR3 nucleotides: TGTGCCTGGAGTAGGGACAGCGATGAAAAACTGTTTTTT. Protein: CAWSRDSDEKLFF.

CDR3 loop: CASTGQNSYEQYF. CDR3 sequence (DNA): TGTGCCAGCACGGGACAGAACTCCTACGAGCAGTACTTC. The chain uses TRBV7-9 and TRBJ2-7; TRBD1 agrees at 7 bases. This CDR3 is 13 amino acids long. Unmatched junction bases numbered 3, after V lost 7 bases and J lost 0 bases. The germline V gene encodes CDR1 SEHNR and CDR2 FQNEAQ (reference sequence).

J is TRBJ2-7 and V is TRBV7-2; 8 positions match TRBD1. The CDR3 loop spans 13 amino acids. V was clipped by 2 bases and J by 5 bases; unmatched bases: 2. Germline CDR1 SGHTA, CDR2 FQGNSA. This CDR3 is CASSLQGANEQYF. CDR3 nucleotide sequence: TGTGCCAGCAGCTTACAGGGGGCTAACGAGCAGTACTTC.

The rearrangement uses TRBV7-2 and TRBJ1-5; D is uncertain. Germline CDR1 SGHTA, CDR2 FQGNSA. V was trimmed by 0 bases and J by 4 bases, leaving 10 bases between them. This CDR3 has 15 amino acids. CDR3 nucleotide sequence: TGTGCCAGCAGCTTAGCGCTGTCAAGTAATCAGCCCCAGCATTTT. Translation gives CASSLALSSNQPQHF.

The rearrangement uses TRBV5-5 and TRBJ2-2; 10 bases align to TRBD2. The V gene end was trimmed by 4 bases and the J gene end by 3 bases; junction bases not matched to a gene: 15. Looked up from germline, CDR1 is SGHKS and CDR2 is YYEKEE (reference sequence). This CDR3 has 19 residues. CDR3 nucleotides: TGTGCCAGCAGCCTGCCGGCGGGACTAGCGTTAAGGCACACCGGGGAGCTGTTTTTT. Translated, it gives CASSLPAGLALRHTGELFF.

This chain joins TRBV7-2 and TRBJ2-3; D remains ambiguous. This CDR3 has 11 residues. Trimming removed 3 bases from V and 3 bases from J, with 1 base in between. Germline CDR1 reads SGHTA; CDR2 reads FQGNSA. The CDR3 region is CASSFTDTQYF. The CDR3, as DNA: TGTGCCAGCAGCTTTACAGATACGCAGTATTTT.

The gene calls are TRBV19 and TRBJ2-7, with D perhaps being TRBD1 or TRBD2 (5 bases each). From germline, CDR1 is LNHDA and CDR2 SQIVND (reference sequence). CDR3 length: 22 amino acids. Between the trimmed V and J ends, which lost 0 bases and 2 bases, there was a span of 32 bases. The CDR3 DNA reads as TGTGCCAGTAGTATAGACCTACGGGACCTTCTTACCCCTGTGGGGACCGCCTACGAGCAGTACTTC. Translation: CASSIDLRDLLTPVGTAYEQYF. The variable domain in full, with the rest retrieved from reference TRBV19 and TRBJ2-7, is DGGITQSPKYLFRKEGQNVTLSCEQNLNHDAMYWYRQDPGQGLRLIYYSQIVNDFQKGDIAEGYSVSREKKESFPLTVTSAQKNPTAFYLCASSIDLRDLLTPVGTAYEQYFGPGTRLTVT.

This rearrangement joins TRBV2 to TRBJ1-2, with a possible D match to TRBD1 (5 bases). The CDR3 loop spans 14 amino acids. CDR1 and CDR2 (germline): SNHLY, FYNNEI. Deletions cut 0 bases from V and 4 bases from J, with 9 bases between. The DNA of the CDR3 is TGTGCCAGCAGTGAAGCCTCAGGGCCCTATGGCTACACCTTC. Translation gives CASSEASGPYGYTF. The full variable domain, in which reference TRBV2 and TRBJ1-2 provide the parts outside the CDR3, is EPEVTQTPSHQVTQMGQEVILRCVPISNHLYFYWYRQILGQKVEFLVSFYNNEISEKSEIFDDQFSVERPDGSNFTLKIRSTKLEDSAMYFCASSEASGPYGYTFGSGTRLTVV.

The chain carries TRBV30 and TRBJ2-7; possibly TRBD1 for D (6 bases). The CDR3 length is 15 residues. The germline V and J ends were trimmed by 2 bases and 6 bases, with 20 bases remaining between them. Germline V gene sequence: CDR1 GTSNPN, CDR2 SVGIG (reference sequence). CDR3 residues: CAWSPRNREGLEQYF. DNA of the CDR3: TGTGCCTGGAGTCCACGCAACAGGGAAGGCCTCGAGCAGTACTTC.

The chain carries TRBV7-9 and TRBJ2-1, with 10 bases matching TRBD2. After removal of 0 bases from V and 7 bases from J, the junction contained 9 bases not matched to a gene. CDR3 size: 17 residues. The germline gives CDR1 SEHNR, CDR2 FQNEAQ (reference sequence). The CDR3 nucleotides are TGTGCCAGCAGCTTAGCGGTGTTAGCGGGAGGCCTTAATGAGCAGTTCTTC. Encoded protein: CASSLAVLAGGLNEQFF.

This clone was found once. The CDR3 nucleotides read TGTGCCAGCAGCTCCTACGGTAGGGGGTCGAGCTACAATGAGCAGTTCTTC. It specifies CASSSYGRGSSYNEQFF. The chain couples TRBV5-6 to TRBJ2-1; possibly TRBD1 for D (6 bases). Between the trimmed V and J ends, which lost 3 bases and 3 bases, there was a span of 19 bases. In germline, CDR1 is SGHDT, CDR2 YYEEEE. This CDR3 is 17 amino acids long.

V and J are TRBV28 and TRBJ2-7; maybe TRBD2 (5 bases). This CDR3 has 16 residues. The germline gives CDR1 MDHEN, CDR2 SYDVKM. V was clipped by 3 bases and J by 5 bases, with 20 bases between them. The CDR3 spells CASSFHGRGEADEQYF. DNA for the CDR3: TGTGCCAGCAGTTTCCACGGACGGGGAGAAGCCGACGAGCAGTACTTC.

As for this clone: The same CDR3 arises from other DNA sequences in this sample as well. The V and J genes are TRBV6-1 and TRBJ2-4; D is uncertain. V was pared by 0 bases and J by 5 bases, with 5 bases between. Germline V gene sequence: CDR1 MNHNS, CDR2 SASEGT. The CDR3 is 13 residues long. The CDR3 sequence is CASSEALENIQYF. DNA of the CDR3: TGTGCCAGCAGTGAAGCGCTAGAAAACATTCAGTACTTC.

This clone is classed as medium-sized. The rearrangement uses TRBV15 and TRBJ2-7; no firm D call. Trimming pared 0 bases from V and 5 bases from J, leaving 8 bases between. Per germline, CDR1 LNHNV and CDR2 YYDKDF (reference sequence). The CDR3 covers 13 residues. CDR3 region: CATSREEADEQYF. The CDR3 DNA is TGTGCCACCAGCAGAGAGGAAGCCGACGAGCAGTACTTC. The full variable domain, in which reference TRBV15 and TRBJ2-7 provide the parts outside the CDR3, is DAMVIQNPRYQVTQFGKPVTLSCSQTLNHNVMYWYQQKSSQAPKLLFHYYDKDFNNEADTPDNFQSRRPNTSFCFLDIRSPGLGDTAMYLCATSREEADEQYFGPGTRLTVT.

This clone was seen a few times. One junction end does not reproduce the germline sequence, and a read error may be involved. V is TRBV7-7 and J is TRBJ2-7; 11 positions match TRBD2. The germline V gene has CDR1 SSHAT and CDR2 FNYEAQ (reference sequence). This CDR3 has 13 amino acids. The CDR3 coding sequence is TGTGCTAGCAGCTTAGCGGGAGGGTACGAGCAGTACTTC. Its translation is CASSLAGGYEQYF.

This chain joins TRBV9 and TRBJ2-1, with no clear D. Trimming stripped 2 bases from V and 8 bases from J, with 5 bases between. There are 11 residues in the CDR3. Germline V gene data show CDR1 as SGDLS and CDR2 as YYNGEE. CDR3 protein: CASSVGDEQFF. CDR3 nucleotides: TGTGCCAGCAGCGTCGGCGATGAGCAGTTCTTC.

The rearrangement links TRBV7-2 to TRBJ2-7; D gene uncertain. Trimming took 0 bases from V and 4 from J, leaving 7 bases between them. The CDR3 has 13 residues. The germline V gene encodes CDR1 SGHTA and CDR2 FQGNSA. CDR3 sequence (DNA): TGTGCCAGCAGCTTAGCGTTGGGATACGAGCAGTACTTC. Its translation is CASSLALGYEQYF.